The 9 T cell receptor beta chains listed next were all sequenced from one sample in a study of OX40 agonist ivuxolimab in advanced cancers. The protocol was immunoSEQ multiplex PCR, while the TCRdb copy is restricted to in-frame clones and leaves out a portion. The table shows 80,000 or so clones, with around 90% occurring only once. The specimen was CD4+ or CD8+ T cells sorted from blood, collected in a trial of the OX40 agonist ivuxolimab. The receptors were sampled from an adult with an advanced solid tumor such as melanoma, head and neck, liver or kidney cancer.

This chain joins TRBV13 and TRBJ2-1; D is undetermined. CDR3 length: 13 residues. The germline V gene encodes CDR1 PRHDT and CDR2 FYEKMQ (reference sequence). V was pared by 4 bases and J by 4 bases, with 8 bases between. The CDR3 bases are TGTGCCAGCAGCTCCACCGATTACAATGAGCAGTTCTTC. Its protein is CASSSTDYNEQFF.

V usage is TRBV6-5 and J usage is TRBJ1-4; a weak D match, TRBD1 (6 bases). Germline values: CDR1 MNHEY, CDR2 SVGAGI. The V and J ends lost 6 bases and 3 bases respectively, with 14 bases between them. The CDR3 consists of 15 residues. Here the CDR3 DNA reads TGTGCCAGCAGCCCACGCAGGGGATCTAATGAAAAACTGTTTTTT. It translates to CASSPRRGSNEKLFF.

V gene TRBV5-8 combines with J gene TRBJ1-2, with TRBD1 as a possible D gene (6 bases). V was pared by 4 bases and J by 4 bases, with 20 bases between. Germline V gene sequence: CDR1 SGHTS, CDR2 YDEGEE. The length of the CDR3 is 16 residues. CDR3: CASSAPGRGGPYGYTF. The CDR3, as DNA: TGTGCCAGCAGCGCCCCGGGACGGGGGGGGCCCTATGGCTACACCTTC.

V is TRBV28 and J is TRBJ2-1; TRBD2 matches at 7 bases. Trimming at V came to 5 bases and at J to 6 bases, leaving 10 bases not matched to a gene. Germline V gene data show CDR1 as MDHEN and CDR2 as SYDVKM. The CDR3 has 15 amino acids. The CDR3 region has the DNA TGTGCCAGCAGTCCATCCATGGGACTATCCAATGAGCAGTTCTTC. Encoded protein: CASSPSMGLSNEQFF.

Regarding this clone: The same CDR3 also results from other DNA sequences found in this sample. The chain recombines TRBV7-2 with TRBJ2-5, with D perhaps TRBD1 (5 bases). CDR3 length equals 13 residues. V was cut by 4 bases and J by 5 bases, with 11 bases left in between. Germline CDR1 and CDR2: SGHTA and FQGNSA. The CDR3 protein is CASSSRGGETQYF. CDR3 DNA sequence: TGTGCCAGCAGCTCTAGGGGTGGGGAGACCCAGTACTTC.

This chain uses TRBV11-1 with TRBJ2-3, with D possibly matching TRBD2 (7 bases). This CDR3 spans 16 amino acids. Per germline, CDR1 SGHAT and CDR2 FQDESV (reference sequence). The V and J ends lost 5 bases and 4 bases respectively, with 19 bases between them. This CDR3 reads CASSPRGAGAADTQYF. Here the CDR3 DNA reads TGTGCCAGCAGCCCCCGGGGGGCAGGGGCAGCAGATACGCAGTATTTT.

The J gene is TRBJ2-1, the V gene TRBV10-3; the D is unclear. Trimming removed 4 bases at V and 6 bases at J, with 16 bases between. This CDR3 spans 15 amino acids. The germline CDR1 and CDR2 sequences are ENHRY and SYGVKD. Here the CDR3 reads CAISGADLVINEQFF. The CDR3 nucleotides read TGTGCCATCAGTGGAGCTGACCTTGTTATCAATGAGCAGTTCTTC.

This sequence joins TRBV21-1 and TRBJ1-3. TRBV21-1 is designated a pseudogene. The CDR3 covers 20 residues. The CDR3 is CASSKRILGVGLRLGNTIYF. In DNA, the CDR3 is TGTGCCAGCAGCAAAAGGATTCTGGGAGTTGGCCTGAGGTTGGGAAACACCATATATTTT.

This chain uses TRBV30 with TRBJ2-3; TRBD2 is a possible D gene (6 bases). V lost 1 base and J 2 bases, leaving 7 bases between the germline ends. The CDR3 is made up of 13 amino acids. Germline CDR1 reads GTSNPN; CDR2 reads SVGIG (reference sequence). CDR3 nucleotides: TGTGCCTGGAGTGGGGGGGACACAGATACGCAGTATTTT. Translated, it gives CAWSGGDTDTQYF.